Included here is one T cell receptor beta chain sequence, with context. Its specificity is unknown. The data belong to a study of PD-1 blockade in mismatch repair-deficient tumors. The wider study: Patients had over 10 mismatch repair-deficient cancer types, all previously treated and progressing.

Broader study findings: Tumor-resident clones, often undetectable pretreatment in blood, expanded then contracted after pembrolizumab.

Trimming took off 4 bases at V and 5 bases at J, with 17 bases between the two ends. This CDR3 contains 15 residues. The V gene's germline CDR1 is MNHNS and CDR2 SASEGT. Mismatch repair deficiency was confirmed in all patients, by PCR or immunohistochemistry. TCR sequencing covered a few patients who responded to pembrolizumab. Some clones are missing from TCRdb's copy, which holds only in-frame ones; the method was immunoSEQ multiplex PCR. The sample lists about 68,000 clones; about 78% were seen once. Specimen: peripheral blood, collected 2 weeks after starting pembrolizumab. This sequence joins TRBV6-1 and TRBJ1-1; weak D call: TRBD1 (6 bases). The TCR sequence derives from an adult with mismatch repair-deficient cancer. The CDR3 bases are TGTGCCAGCAGTGGCACTCCAGGGGTCATTACTGAAGCTTTCTTT. The encoded protein is CASSGTPGVITEAFF.